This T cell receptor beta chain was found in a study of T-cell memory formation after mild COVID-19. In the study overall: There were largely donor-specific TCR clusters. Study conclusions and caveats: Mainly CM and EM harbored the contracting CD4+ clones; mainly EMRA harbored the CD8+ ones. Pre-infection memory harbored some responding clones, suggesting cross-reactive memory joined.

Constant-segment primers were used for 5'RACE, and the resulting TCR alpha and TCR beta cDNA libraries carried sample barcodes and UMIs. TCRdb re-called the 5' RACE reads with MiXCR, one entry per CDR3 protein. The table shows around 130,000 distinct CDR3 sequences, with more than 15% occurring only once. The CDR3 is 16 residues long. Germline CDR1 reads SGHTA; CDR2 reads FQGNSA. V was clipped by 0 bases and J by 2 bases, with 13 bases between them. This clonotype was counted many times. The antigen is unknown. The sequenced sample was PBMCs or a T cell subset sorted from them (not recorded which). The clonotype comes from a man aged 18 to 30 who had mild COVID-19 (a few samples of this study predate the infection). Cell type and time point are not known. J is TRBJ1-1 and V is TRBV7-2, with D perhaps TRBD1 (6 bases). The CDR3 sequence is CASSLARRGANTEAFF. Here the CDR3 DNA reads TGTGCCAGCAGCTTAGCAAGGCGGGGGGCAAACACTGAAGCTTTCTTT.